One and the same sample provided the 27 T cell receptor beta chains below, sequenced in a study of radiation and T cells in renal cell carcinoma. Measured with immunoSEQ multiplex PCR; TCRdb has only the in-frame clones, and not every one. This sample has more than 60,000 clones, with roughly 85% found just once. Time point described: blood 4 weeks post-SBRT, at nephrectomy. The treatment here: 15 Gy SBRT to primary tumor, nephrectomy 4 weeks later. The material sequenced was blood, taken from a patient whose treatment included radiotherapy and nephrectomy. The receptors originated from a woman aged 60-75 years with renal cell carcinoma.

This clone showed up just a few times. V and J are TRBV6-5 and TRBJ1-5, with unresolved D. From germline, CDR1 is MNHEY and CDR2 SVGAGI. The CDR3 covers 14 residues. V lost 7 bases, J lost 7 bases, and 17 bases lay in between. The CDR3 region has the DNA TGTGCCAGCAAAAAGCGTGGGCCTAGGCAGCCCCAGCATTTT. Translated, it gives CASKKRGPRQPQHF.

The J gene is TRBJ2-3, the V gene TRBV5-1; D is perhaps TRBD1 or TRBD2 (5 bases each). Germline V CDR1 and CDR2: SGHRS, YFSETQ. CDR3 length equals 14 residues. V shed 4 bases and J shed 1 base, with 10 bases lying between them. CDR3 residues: CASSEGTGTDTQYF. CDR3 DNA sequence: TGCGCCAGCAGCGAGGGGACGGGCACAGATACGCAGTATTTT.

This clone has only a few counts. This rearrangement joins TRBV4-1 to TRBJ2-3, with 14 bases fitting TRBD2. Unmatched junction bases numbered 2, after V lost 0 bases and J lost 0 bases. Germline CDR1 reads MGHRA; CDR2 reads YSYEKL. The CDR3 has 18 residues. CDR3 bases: TGCGCCAGCAGCCAAGAAAGGACTAGCGGGGGGAGCACAGATACGCAGTATTTT. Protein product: CASSQERTSGGSTDTQYF.

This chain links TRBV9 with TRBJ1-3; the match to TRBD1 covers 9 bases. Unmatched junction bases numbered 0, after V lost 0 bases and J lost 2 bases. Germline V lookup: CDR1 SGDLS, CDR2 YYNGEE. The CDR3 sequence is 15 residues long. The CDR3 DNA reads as TGTGCCAGCAGCGTAGGACAGGGGGCTGGAAACACCATATATTTT. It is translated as CASSVGQGAGNTIYF.

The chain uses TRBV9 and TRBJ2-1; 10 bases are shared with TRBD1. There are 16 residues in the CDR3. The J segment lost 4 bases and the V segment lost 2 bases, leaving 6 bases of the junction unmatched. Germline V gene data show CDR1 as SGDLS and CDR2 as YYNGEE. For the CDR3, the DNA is TGTGCCAGCAGCGTGGCCGGGACAGGGGTATACAATGAGCAGTTCTTC. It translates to CASSVAGTGVYNEQFF.

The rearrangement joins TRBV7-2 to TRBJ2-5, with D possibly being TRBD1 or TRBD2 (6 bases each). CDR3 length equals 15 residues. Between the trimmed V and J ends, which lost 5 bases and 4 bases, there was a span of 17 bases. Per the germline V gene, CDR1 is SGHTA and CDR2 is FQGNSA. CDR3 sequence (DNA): TGTGCCAGCAGCCCCCACAGGGAAGCGGGAGAGACCCAGTACTTC. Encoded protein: CASSPHREAGETQYF.

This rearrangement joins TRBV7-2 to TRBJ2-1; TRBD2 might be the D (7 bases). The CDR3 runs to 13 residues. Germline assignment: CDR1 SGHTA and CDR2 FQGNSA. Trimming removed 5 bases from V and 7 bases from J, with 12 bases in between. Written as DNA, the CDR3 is TGTGCCAGCAGCAAGGGGGGGCGGAATGAGCAGTTCTTC. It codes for CASSKGGRNEQFF.

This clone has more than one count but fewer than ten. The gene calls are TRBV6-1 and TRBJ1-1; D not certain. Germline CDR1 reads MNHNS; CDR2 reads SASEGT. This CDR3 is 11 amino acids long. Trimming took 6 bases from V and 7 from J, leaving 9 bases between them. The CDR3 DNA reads TGTGCCAGCAGCCGGACCGGTGAAGCTTTCTTT. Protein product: CASSRTGEAFF.

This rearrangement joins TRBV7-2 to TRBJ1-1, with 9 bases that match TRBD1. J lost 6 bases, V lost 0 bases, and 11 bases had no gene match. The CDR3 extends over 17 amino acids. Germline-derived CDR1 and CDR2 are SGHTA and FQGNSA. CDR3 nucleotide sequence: TGTGCCAGCAGCTTAGCGGTCCTGGGACAGGGTGGTCCTGAAGCTTTCTTT. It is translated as CASSLAVLGQGGPEAFF.

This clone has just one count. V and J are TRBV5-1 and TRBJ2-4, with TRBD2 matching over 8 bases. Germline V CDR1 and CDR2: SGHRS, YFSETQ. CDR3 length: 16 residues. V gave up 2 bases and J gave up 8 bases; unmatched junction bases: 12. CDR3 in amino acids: CASSFSTSAPGDIQYF. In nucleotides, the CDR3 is TGCGCCAGCAGCTTTTCGACTAGCGCCCCGGGGGACATTCAGTACTTC.

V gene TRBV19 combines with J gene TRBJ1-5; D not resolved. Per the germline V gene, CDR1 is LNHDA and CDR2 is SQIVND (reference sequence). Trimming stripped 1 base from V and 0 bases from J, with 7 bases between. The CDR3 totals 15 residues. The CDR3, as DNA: TGTGCCAGTAGTATAGTAAGAGATAGCAATCAGCCCCAGCATTTT. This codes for CASSIVRDSNQPQHF.

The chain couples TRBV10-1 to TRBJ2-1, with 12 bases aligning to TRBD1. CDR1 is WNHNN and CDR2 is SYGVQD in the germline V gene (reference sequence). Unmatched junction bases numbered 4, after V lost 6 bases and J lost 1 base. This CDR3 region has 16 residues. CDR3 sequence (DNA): TGCGCCAGCAGGGGACAGGGGGCTAGGTCCTACAATGAGCAGTTCTTC. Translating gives CASRGQGARSYNEQFF.

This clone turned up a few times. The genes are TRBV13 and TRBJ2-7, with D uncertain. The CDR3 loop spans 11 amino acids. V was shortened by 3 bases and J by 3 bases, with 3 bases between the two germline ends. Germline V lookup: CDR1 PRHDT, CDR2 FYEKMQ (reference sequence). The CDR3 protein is CASSFNYEQYF. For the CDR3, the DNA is TGTGCCAGCAGCTTTAACTACGAGCAGTACTTC. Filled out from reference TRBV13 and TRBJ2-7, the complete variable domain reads AAGVIQSPRHLIKEKRETATLKCYPIPRHDTVYWYQQGPGQDPQFLISFYEKMQSDKGSIPDRFSAQQFSDYHSELNMSSLELGDSALYFCASSFNYEQYFGPGTRLTVT.

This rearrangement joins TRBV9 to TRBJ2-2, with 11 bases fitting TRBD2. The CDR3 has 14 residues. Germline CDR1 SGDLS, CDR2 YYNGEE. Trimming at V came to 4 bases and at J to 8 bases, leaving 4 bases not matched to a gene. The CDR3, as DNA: TGTGCCAGCAGCCCCAGGACTAGCGGGGGGGAGCTGTTTTTT. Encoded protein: CASSPRTSGGELFF.

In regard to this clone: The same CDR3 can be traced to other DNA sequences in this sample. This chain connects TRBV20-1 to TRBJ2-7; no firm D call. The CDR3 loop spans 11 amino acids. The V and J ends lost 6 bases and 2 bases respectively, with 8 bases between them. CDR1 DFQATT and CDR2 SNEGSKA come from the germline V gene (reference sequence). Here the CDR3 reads CSAQTAYEQYF. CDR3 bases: TGCAGTGCCCAAACAGCCTACGAGCAGTACTTC.

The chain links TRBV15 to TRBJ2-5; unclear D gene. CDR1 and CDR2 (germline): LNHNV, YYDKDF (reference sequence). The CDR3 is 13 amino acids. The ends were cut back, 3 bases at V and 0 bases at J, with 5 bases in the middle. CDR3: CATSSENQETQYF. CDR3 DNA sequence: TGTGCCACCAGCAGTGAAAACCAAGAGACCCAGTACTTC. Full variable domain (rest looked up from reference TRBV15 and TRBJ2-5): DAMVIQNPRYQVTQFGKPVTLSCSQTLNHNVMYWYQQKSSQAPKLLFHYYDKDFNNEADTPDNFQSRRPNTSFCFLDIRSPGLGDTAMYLCATSSENQETQYFGPGTRLLVL.

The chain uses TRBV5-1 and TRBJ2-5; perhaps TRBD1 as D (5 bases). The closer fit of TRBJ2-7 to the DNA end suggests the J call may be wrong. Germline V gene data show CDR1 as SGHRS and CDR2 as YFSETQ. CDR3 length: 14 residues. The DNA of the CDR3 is TGCGCCAGCAGCTTGAGTTCTAGGGGCAGCGAGCAGTACTTC. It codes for CASSLSSRGSEQYF.

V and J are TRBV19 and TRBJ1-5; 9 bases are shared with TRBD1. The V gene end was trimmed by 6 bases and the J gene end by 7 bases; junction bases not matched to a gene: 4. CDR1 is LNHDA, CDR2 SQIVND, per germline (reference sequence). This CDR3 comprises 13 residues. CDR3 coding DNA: TGTGCCAGTAGCCGGGACAGGGACCAGCCCCAGCATTTT. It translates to CASSRDRDQPQHF. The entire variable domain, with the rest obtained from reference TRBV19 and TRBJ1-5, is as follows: DGGITQSPKYLFRKEGQNVTLSCEQNLNHDAMYWYRQDPGQGLRLIYYSQIVNDFQKGDIAEGYSVSREKKESFPLTVTSAQKNPTAFYLCASSRDRDQPQHFGDGTRLSIL.

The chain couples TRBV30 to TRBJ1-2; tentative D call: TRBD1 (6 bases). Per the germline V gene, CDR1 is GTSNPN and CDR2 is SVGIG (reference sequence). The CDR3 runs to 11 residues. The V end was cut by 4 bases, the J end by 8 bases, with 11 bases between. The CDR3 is CAWTPGVGYTF. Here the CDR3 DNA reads TGTGCCTGGACACCAGGGGTCGGCTACACCTTC.

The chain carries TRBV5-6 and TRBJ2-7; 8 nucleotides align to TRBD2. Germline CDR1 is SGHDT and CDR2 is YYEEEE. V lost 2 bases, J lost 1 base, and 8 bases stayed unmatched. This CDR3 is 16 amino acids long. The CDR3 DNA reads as TGTGCCAGCAGCTTACGACTAGCGCCTCTTTCCTACGAGCAGTACTTC. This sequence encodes CASSLRLAPLSYEQYF.

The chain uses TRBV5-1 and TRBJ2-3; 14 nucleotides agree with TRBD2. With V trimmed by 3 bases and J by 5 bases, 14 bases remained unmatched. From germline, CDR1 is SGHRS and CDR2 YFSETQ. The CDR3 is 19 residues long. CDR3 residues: CASSWGTSGGPSSGDTQYF. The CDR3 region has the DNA TGCGCCAGCAGCTGGGGGACTAGCGGGGGACCTTCCTCGGGAGATACGCAGTATTTT.

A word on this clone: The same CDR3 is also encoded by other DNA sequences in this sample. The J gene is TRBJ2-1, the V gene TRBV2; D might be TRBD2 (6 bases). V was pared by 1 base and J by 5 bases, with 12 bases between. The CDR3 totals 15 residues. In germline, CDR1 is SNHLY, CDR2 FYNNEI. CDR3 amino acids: CASSEVPGADNEQFF. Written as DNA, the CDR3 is TGTGCCAGCAGTGAAGTGCCGGGAGCCGACAATGAGCAGTTCTTC.

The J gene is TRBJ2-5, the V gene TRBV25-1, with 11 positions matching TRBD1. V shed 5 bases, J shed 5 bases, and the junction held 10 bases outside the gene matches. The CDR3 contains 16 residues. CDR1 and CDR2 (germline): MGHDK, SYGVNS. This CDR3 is CASSLLGQGAVETQYF. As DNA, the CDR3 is TGTGCCAGCAGTCTCCTCGGACAGGGGGCCGTGGAGACCCAGTACTTC.

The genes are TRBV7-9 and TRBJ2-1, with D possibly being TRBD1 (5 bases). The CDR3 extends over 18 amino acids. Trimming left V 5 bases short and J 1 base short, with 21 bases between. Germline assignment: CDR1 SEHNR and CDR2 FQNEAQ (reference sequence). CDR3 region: CASSSSSRSAGSYNEQFF. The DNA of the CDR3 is TGTGCCAGCAGCAGTTCATCAAGAAGCGCAGGGTCCTACAATGAGCAGTTCTTC. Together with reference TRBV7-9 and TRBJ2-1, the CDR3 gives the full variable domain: DTGVSQNPRHKITKRGQNVTFRCDPISEHNRLYWYRQTLGQGPEFLTYFQNEAQLEKSRLLSDRFSAERPKGSFSTLEIQRTEQGDSAMYLCASSSSSRSAGSYNEQFFGPGTRLTVL.

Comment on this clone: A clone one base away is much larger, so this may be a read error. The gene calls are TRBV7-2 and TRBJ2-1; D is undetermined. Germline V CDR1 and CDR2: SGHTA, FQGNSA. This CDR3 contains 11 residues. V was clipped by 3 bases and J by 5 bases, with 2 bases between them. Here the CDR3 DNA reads TGTGCCAGCAGCTTTAACAATGAGCAGTTCTTC. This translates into CASSFNNEQFF. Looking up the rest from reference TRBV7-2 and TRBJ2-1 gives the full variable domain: GAGVSQSPSNKVTEKGKDVELRCDPISGHTALYWYRQSLGQGLEFLIYFQGNSAPDKSGLPSDRFSAERTGGSVSTLTIQRTQQEDSAVYLCASSFNNEQFFGPGTRLTVL.

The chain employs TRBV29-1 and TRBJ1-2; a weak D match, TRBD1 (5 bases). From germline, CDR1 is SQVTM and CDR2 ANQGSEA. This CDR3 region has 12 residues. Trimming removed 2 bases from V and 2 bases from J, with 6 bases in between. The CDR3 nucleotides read TGCAGCGTTGAACGGGGGAACTATGGCTACACCTTC. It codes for CSVERGNYGYTF.

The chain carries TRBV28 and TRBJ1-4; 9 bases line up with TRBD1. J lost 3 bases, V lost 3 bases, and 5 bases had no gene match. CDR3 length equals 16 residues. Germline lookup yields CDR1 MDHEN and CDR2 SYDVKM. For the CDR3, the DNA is TGTGCCAGCAGTTTGGGGACAGGGAGGTCTAATGAAAAACTGTTTTTT. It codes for CASSLGTGRSNEKLFF. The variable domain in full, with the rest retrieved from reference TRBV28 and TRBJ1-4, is DVKVTQSSRYLVKRTGEKVFLECVQDMDHENMFWYRQDPGLGLRLIYFSYDVKMKEKGDIPEGYSVSREKKERFSLILESASTNQTSMYLCASSLGTGRSNEKLFFGSGTQLSVL.